This is a list of T cell receptor beta chains from one sample in a study of blood T cell repertoires in COVID-19. Some clones are missing from TCRdb's copy, which holds only in-frame ones; the method was immunoSEQ multiplex PCR. The sample includes about 220,000 clones, approximately 77% seen only once; the top ten take approximately 4%. Specimen: peripheral blood. Source of these receptors: a woman at least 80 years old with acute or convalescent COVID-19. Both conserved end residues are part of each CDR3. The order of the fields is V gene, J gene, CDR3 protein.

TRBV3-1/TRBV3-2,TRBJ1-6,CASSSRQSSYNSPLHF
TRBV4-2,TRBJ2-3,CASSQGQGSDTQYF
TRBV7-2,TRBJ2-7,CASSAGQVKAHEQYF
TRBV19,TRBJ1-2,CASSPDASRGGYTF
TRBV7-3,TRBJ2-3,CASSSIPIDTQYF
TRBV6-5,TRBJ2-5,CASSYSGGQETQYF
TRBV20-1,TRBJ1-1,CSASSGRGSPEAFF
TRBV3-1/TRBV3-2,TRBJ2-5,CASSLPASGGSETQYF
TRBV28,TRBJ1-1,CASAKGVGAFF
TRBV3-1/TRBV3-2,TRBJ1-4,CASSQVGRGDNEKLFF
TRBV3-1/TRBV3-2,TRBJ2-1,CASSQSGGSYNEQFF
TRBV4-2,TRBJ1-1,CASSQDLRGQMNTEAFF
TRBV13,TRBJ1-2,CASSPGQGVYGYTF
TRBV20-1,TRBJ2-1,CSAVHNEQFF
TRBV4-1,TRBJ1-5,CASSQPGQPQHF
TRBV7-9,TRBJ2-5,CASNRGPGQGETQYF
TRBV30,TRBJ2-1,CAWGTGLAGGKQFF
TRBV24-1,TRBJ1-2,CATSDSYRAHGYTF
TRBV5-4,TRBJ1-1,CASSLDPGGRDTEAFF
TRBV30,TRBJ2-7,CASGTGPEQYF
TRBV18,TRBJ2-7,CASSPGQVSYEQYF